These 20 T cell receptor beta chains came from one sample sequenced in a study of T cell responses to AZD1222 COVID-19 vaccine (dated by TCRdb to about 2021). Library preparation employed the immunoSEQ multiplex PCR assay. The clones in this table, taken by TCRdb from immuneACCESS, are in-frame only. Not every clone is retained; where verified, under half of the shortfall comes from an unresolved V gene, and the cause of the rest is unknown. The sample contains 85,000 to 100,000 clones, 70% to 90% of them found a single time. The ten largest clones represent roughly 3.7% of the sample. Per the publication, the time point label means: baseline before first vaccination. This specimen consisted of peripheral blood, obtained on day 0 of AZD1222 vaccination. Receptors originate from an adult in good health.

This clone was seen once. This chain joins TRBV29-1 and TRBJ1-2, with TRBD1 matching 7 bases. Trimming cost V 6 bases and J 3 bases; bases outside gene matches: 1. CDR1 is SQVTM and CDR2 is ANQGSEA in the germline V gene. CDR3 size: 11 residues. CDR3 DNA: TGCAGCGTGACAGGGTACTATGGCTACACCTTC. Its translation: CSVTGYYGYTF.

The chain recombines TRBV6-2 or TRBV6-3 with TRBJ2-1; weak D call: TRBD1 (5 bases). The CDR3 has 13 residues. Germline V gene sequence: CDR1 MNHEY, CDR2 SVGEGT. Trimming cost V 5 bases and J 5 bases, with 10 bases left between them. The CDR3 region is CASSPLDNNEQFF. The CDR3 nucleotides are TGTGCCAGCAGTCCCCTGGACAACAATGAGCAGTTCTTC.

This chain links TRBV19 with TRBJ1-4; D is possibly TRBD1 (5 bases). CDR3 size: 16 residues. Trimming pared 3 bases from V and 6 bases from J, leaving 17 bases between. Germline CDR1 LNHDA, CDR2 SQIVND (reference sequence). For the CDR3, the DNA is TGTGCCAGTAGTATGCGACAGCCAGGGTGGGATGAAAAACTGTTTTTT. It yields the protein CASSMRQPGWDEKLFF.

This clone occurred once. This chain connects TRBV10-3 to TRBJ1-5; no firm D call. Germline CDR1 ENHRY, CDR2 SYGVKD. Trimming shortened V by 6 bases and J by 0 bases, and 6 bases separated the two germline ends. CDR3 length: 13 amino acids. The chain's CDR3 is CAIRRDSNQPQHF. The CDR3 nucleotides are TGTGCCATCAGGAGAGATAGCAATCAGCCCCAGCATTTT.

In DNA form, the CDR3 reads TGTGCCAGTAGTAGATCTGAGGGGGGGAGCAATCAGCCCCAGCATTTT. This codes for CASSRSEGGSNQPQHF. The gene calls are TRBV19 and TRBJ1-5; tentative D call: TRBD1 (6 bases). With 4 bases removed from V and 1 base from J, the gap between germline ends came to 14 bases. The germline V gene encodes CDR1 LNHDA and CDR2 SQIVND (reference sequence). There are 16 residues in the CDR3.

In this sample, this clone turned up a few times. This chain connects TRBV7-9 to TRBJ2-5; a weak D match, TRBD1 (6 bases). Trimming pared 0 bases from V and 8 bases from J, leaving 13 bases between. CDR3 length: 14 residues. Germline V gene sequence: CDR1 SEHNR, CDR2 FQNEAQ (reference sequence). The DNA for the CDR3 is TGTGCCAGCAGCTTAGCTTCGACAGGCGGTACCCAGTACTTC. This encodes CASSLASTGGTQYF.

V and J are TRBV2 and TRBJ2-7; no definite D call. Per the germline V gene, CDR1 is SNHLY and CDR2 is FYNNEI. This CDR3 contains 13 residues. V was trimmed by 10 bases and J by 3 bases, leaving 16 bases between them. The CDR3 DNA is TGTGCCACTCTAATGGAAGAAGTCTACGAGCAGTACTTC. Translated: CATLMEEVYEQYF.

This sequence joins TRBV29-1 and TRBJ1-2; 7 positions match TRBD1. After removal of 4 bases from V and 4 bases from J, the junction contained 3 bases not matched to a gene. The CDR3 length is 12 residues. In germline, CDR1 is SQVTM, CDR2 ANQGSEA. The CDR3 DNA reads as TGCAGCGTTGGACAGGGAGGCTATGGCTACACCTTC. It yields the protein CSVGQGGYGYTF.

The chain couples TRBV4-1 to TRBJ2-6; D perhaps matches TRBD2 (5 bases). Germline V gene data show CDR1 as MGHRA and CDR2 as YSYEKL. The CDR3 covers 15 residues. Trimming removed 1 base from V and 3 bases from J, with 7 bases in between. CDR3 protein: CASSQGGGGANVLTF. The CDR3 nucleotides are TGCGCCAGCAGCCAAGGAGGAGGTGGGGCCAACGTCCTGACTTTC.

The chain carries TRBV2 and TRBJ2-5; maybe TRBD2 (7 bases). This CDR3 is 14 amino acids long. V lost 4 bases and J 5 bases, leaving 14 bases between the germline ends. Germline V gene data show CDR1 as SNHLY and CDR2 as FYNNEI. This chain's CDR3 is CASSVQGGGETQYF. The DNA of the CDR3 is TGTGCCAGCAGTGTTCAGGGAGGGGGGGAGACCCAGTACTTC.

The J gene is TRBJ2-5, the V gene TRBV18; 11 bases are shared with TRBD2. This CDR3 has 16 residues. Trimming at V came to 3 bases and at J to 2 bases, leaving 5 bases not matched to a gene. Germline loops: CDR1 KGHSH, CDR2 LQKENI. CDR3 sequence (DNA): TGTGCCAGCTCACCTGGGACTAGCGGAGAACAAGAGACCCAGTACTTC. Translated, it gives CASSPGTSGEQETQYF.

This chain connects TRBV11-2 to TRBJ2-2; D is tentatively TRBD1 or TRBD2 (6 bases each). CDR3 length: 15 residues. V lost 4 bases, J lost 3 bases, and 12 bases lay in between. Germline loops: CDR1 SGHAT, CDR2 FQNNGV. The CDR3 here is CASSSGRGHTGELFF. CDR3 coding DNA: TGTGCCAGCAGCTCCGGTCGGGGGCACACCGGGGAGCTGTTTTTT. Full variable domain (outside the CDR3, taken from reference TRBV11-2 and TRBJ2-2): EAGVAQSPRYKIIEKRQSVAFWCNPISGHATLYWYQQILGQGPKLLIQFQNNGVVDDSQLPKDRFSAERLKGVDSTLKIQPAKLEDSAVYLCASSSGRGHTGELFFGEGSRLTVL.

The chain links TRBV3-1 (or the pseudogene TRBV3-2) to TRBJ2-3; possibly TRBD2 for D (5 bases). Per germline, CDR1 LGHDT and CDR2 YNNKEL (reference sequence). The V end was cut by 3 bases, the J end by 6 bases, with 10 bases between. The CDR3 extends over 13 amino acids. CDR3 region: CASSQPGYDTQYF. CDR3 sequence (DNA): TGTGCCAGCAGCCAGCCGGGGTACGATACGCAGTATTTT.

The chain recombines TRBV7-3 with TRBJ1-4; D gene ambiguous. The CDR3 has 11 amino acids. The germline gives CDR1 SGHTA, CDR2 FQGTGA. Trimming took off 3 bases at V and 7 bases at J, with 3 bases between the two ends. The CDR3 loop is CASSFTEKLFF. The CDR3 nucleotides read TGTGCCAGCAGCTTTACTGAAAAACTGTTTTTT.

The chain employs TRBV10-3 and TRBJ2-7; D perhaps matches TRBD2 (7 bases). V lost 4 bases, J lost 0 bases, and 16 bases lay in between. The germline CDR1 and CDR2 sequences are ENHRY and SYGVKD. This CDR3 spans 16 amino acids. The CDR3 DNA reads TGTGCCATCAGTGGACGCCGGGGGGCTAGCTCCTACGAGCAGTACTTC. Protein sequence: CAISGRRGASSYEQYF.

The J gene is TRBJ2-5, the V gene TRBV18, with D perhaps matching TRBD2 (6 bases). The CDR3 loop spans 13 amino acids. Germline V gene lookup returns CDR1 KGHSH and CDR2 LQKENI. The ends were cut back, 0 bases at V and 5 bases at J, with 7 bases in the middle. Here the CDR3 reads CASSPPGLETQYF. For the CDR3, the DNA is TGTGCCAGCTCACCACCGGGACTGGAGACCCAGTACTTC.

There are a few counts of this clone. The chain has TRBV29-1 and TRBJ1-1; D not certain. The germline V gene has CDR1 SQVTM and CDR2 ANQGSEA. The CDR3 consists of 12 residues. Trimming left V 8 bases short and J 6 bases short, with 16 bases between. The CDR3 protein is CSPRKSPAEAFF. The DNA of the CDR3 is TGCAGCCCCCGGAAGAGTCCCGCTGAAGCTTTCTTT.

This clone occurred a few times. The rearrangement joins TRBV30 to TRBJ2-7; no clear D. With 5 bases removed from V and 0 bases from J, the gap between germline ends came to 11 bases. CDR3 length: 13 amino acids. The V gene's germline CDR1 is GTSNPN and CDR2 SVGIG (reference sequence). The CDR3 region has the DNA TGTGCCTGGGGACGTTCGAGCTCCTACGAGCAGTACTTC. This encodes CAWGRSSSYEQYF. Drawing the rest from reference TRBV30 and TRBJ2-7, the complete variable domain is SQTIHQWPATLVQPVGSPLSLECTVEGTSNPNLYWYRQAAGRGLQLLFYSVGIGQISSEVPQNLSASRPQDRQFILSSKKLLLSDSGFYLCAWGRSSSYEQYFGPGTRLTVT.

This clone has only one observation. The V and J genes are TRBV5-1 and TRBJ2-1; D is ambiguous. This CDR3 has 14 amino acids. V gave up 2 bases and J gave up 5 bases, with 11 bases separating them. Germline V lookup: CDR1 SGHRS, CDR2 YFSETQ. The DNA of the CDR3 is TGCGCCAGCAGCTTAGGCGGTTATCACAATGAGCAGTTCTTC. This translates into CASSLGGYHNEQFF.

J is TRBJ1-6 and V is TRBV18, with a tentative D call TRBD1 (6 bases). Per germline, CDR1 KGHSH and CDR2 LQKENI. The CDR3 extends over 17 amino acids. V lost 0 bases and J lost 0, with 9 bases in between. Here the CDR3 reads CASSPPRGSSYNSPLHF. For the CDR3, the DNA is TGTGCCAGCTCACCACCCAGGGGATCCTCCTATAATTCACCCCTCCACTTT. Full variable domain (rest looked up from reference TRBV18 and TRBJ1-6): NAGVMQNPRHLVRRRGQEARLRCSPMKGHSHVYWYRQLPEEGLKFMVYLQKENIIDESGMPKERFSAEFPKEGPSILRIQQVVRGDSAAYFCASSPPRGSSYNSPLHFGNGTRLTVT.